This T cell receptor (beta chain) was sequenced during a study of blood T cells in healthy people across ages. Sample-barcoded 5' priming and a J-beta primer mix drove a second PCR of 7 to 11 cycles. TCRdb fed the 5' RACE reads into MiXCR, producing one record per CDR3 protein. The sample lists around 940,000 distinct CDR3 sequences, roughly half occurring once. The germline V and J ends were trimmed by 7 bases and 1 base, with 19 bases remaining between them. The CDR3 extends over 16 amino acids. Germline V gene sequence: CDR1 MDHEN, CDR2 SYDVKM. Remarks on this clonotype: Its antigen is undetermined.

Overall study results and limits: Whereas aged donors had fewer naive CD4+ cells, long-lived donors had more of them and higher diversity.

The chain is built from TRBV28 and TRBJ2-5; D is perhaps TRBD1 (5 bases). Sequenced: blood. The TCR sequence derives from a woman in her fifties or sixties in good health. DNA of the CDR3: TGTGCCAGCAAAATCTCGACAGCATCATTCCAAGAGACCCAGTACTTC. It is translated as CASKISTASFQETQYF.